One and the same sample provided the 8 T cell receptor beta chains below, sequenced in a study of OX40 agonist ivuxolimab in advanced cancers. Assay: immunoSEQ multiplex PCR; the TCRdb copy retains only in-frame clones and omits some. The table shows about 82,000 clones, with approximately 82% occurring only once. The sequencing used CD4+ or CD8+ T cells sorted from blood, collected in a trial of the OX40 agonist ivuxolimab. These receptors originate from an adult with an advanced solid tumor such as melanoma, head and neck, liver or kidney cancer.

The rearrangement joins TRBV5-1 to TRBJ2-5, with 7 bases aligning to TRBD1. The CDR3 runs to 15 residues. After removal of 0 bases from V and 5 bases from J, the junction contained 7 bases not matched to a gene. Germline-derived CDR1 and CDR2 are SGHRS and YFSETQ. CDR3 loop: CASSLGQGDLETQYF. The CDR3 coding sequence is TGCGCCAGCAGCTTGGGACAGGGAGACCTGGAGACCCAGTACTTC.

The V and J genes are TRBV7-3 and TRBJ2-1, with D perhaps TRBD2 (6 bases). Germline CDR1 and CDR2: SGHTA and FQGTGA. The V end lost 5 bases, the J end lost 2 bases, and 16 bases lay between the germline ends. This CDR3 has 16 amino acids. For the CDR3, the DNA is TGTGCCAGCAGCCCTTCCGCCGGGAGCGCCTACAATGAGCAGTTCTTC. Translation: CASSPSAGSAYNEQFF.

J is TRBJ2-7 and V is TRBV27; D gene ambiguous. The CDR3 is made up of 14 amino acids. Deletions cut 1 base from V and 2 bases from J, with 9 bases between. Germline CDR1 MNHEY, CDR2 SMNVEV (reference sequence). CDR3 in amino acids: CASSLYRTPYEQYF. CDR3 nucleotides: TGTGCCAGCAGTTTATATAGGACCCCCTACGAGCAGTACTTC.

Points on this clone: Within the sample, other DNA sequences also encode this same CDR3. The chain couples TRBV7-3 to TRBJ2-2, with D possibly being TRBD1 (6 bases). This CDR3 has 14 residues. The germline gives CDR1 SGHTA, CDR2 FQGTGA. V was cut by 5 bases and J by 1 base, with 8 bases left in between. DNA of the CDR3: TGTGCCAGCAGCCCGGGACAGAACACCGGGGAGCTGTTTTTT. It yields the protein CASSPGQNTGELFF.

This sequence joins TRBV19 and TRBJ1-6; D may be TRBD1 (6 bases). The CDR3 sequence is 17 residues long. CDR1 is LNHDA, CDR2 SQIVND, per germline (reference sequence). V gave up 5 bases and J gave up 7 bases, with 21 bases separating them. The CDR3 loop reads CASSPANRALRNSPLHF. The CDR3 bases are TGTGCCAGTAGTCCGGCGAACAGGGCATTAAGGAATTCACCCCTCCACTTT.

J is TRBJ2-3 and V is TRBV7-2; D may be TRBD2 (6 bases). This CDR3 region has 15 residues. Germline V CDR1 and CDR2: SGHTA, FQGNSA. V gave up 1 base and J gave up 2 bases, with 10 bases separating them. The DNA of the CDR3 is TGTGCCAGCAGCTTAGGCGGGACCCACACAGATACGCAGTATTTT. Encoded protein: CASSLGGTHTDTQYF.

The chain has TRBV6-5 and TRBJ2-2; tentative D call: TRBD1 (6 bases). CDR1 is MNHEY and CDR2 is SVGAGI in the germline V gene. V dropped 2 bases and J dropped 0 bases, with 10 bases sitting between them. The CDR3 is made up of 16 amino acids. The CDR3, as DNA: TGTGCCAGCAGTTACGGGGCAGGGGCGAACACCGGGGAGCTGTTTTTT. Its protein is CASSYGAGANTGELFF.

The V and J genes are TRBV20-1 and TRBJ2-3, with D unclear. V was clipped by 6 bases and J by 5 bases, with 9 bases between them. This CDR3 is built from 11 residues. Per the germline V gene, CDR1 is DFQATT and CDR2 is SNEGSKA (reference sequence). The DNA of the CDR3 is TGCAGTGCGGTCATAGAAGATACGCAGTATTTT. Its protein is CSAVIEDTQYF.